The 25 T cell receptor beta chains reported below all come from one sample, sequenced in a study of blood T cell repertoires in COVID-19. Sequencing used immunoSEQ multiplex PCR; TCRdb keeps in-frame clones, though not all of them. The table includes about 89,000 clones, about 91% detected once. What was sequenced was peripheral blood. The receptors originated from a man between 60 and 75 years old with acute or convalescent COVID-19.

This chain connects TRBV6-5 to TRBJ2-2; unclear D gene. This CDR3 region has 12 residues. The ends were cut back, 2 bases at V and 5 bases at J, with 3 bases in the middle. CDR1 is MNHEY and CDR2 is SVGAGI in the germline V gene. CDR3 nucleotide sequence: TGTGCCAGCAGTTACCGGACCGGGGAGCTGTTTTTT. Translated, it gives CASSYRTGELFF.

DNA of the CDR3: TGCGCCAGCAGCTTGTTGCAGGGGGCAGACACCGGGGAGCTGTTTTTT. Encoded protein: CASSLLQGADTGELFF. The genes are TRBV5-1 and TRBJ2-2; 8 bases line up with TRBD1. With V trimmed by 1 base and J by 3 bases, 5 bases remained unmatched. CDR1 and CDR2 from the germline V gene are SGHRS and YFSETQ. This CDR3 region has 16 residues.

The CDR3 nucleotides are TGTGCCAGTAGCCTTCGGGACAGCTCCTACGAGCAGTACTTC. This gives the protein CASSLRDSSYEQYF. The chain uses TRBV19 and TRBJ2-7, with 7 bases fitting TRBD1. The ends lost 6 bases at V and 0 bases at J; junction bases unmatched: 5. Germline V gene data show CDR1 as LNHDA and CDR2 as SQIVND (reference sequence). The CDR3 runs 14 residues. Full variable domain (outside the CDR3, taken from reference TRBV19 and TRBJ2-7): DGGITQSPKYLFRKEGQNVTLSCEQNLNHDAMYWYRQDPGQGLRLIYYSQIVNDFQKGDIAEGYSVSREKKESFPLTVTSAQKNPTAFYLCASSLRDSSYEQYFGPGTRLTVT.

The chain carries TRBV5-6 and TRBJ2-1; a possible D gene is TRBD2 (6 bases). The V end was cut by 8 bases, the J end by 12 bases, with 21 bases between. Germline V lookup: CDR1 SGHDT, CDR2 YYEEEE. The CDR3 runs 13 residues. This CDR3 reads CASGGNTAGGQFF. The CDR3 DNA is TGTGCCAGTGGCGGGAATACCGCCGGGGGGCAGTTCTTC.

The genes are TRBV5-1 and TRBJ2-3, with a possible D match to TRBD1 (5 bases). CDR1 and CDR2 from the germline V gene are SGHRS and YFSETQ. The CDR3 runs 13 residues. The V and J ends lost 2 bases and 6 bases respectively, with 10 bases between them. CDR3 nucleotide sequence: TGCGCCAGCAGCTTTAGTCCAGGGGATACGCAGTATTTT. Its translation is CASSFSPGDTQYF.

This chain links TRBV12-5 with TRBJ1-2; possibly TRBD1 for D (5 bases). The V end lost 3 bases, the J end lost 2 bases, and 7 bases lay between the germline ends. The V gene's germline CDR1 is LGHNT and CDR2 FRNRAP. The CDR3 runs to 13 residues. The CDR3 nucleotides read TGTGCTAGTGGTTTACGGGGGAACTATGGCTACACCTTC. It codes for CASGLRGNYGYTF.

This clone appeared a few times. The chain combines TRBV11-1 with TRBJ2-7, with D possibly matching TRBD1 (5 bases). CDR1 and CDR2 (germline): SGHAT, FQDESV (reference sequence). V lost 3 bases, J lost 7 bases, and 13 bases lay in between. This CDR3 has 13 residues. CDR3 coding DNA: TGTGCCAGCAGCTTTACCCGAACAGGAGAGCAGTACTTC. Amino acid sequence: CASSFTRTGEQYF.

The chain recombines TRBV24-1 with TRBJ2-2, with a tentative D call TRBD2 (5 bases). The CDR3 has 14 residues. Trimming removed 6 bases from V and 2 bases from J, with 9 bases in between. The germline gives CDR1 KGHDR, CDR2 SFDVKD. CDR3 protein: CATSPRANTGELFF. In DNA form, the CDR3 reads TGTGCCACCAGTCCGAGGGCCAACACCGGGGAGCTGTTTTTT.

V and J are TRBV5-1 and TRBJ1-3, with 7 bases fitting TRBD1. Germline loops: CDR1 SGHRS, CDR2 YFSETQ. V trimming: 2 bases; J trimming: 4 bases; junction bases outside the gene matches: 9. This CDR3 comprises 16 residues. Here the CDR3 reads CASSLQPTGSGNTIYF. CDR3 DNA sequence: TGCGCCAGCAGCTTACAACCGACAGGGTCAGGAAACACCATATATTTT.

This clone was seen once. This chain connects TRBV27 to TRBJ2-1; 10 bases align to TRBD2. There are 17 residues in the CDR3. After removal of 2 bases from V and 6 bases from J, the junction contained 10 bases not matched to a gene. Germline values: CDR1 MNHEY, CDR2 SMNVEV (reference sequence). CDR3 in amino acids: CASSLGSVGLAPNEQFF. DNA of the CDR3: TGTGCCAGCAGTTTAGGCAGTGTGGGACTAGCGCCCAATGAGCAGTTCTTC.

J is TRBJ2-7 and V is TRBV25-1; D is undetermined. The CDR3 is 13 residues long. Trimming stripped 3 bases from V and 1 base from J, with 7 bases between. Germline V gene data show CDR1 as MGHDK and CDR2 as SYGVNS. CDR3: CASSDPGSYEQYF. Written as DNA, the CDR3 is TGTGCCAGCAGTGATCCAGGATCCTACGAGCAGTACTTC.

V and J are TRBV5-4 and TRBJ1-6; 8 positions agree with TRBD1. V was clipped by 4 bases and J by 7 bases; unmatched bases: 10. Germline loops: CDR1 SGHNT, CDR2 YYREEE (reference sequence). CDR3 length equals 16 residues. In DNA, the CDR3 is TGTGCCAGCAGCGAGGAGCCGGGACAGGCCAATTCACCCCTCCACTTT. As protein: CASSEEPGQANSPLHF.

This clone has a single count. The chain combines TRBV7-2 with TRBJ2-3; possible D gene TRBD2, 7 bases. Germline CDR1 is SGHTA and CDR2 is FQGNSA. Deletions cut 0 bases from V and 6 bases from J, with 16 bases between. This CDR3 spans 16 amino acids. The CDR3 nucleotides are TGTGCCAGCAGCTTAGCAGGGGGACTAAATATTGATACGCAGTATTTT. This gives the protein CASSLAGGLNIDTQYF.

This CDR3 reads CASSPTGTGHYGYTF. In DNA form, the CDR3 reads TGTGCCAGCTCACCAACCGGGACAGGGCATTATGGCTACACCTTC. The chain recombines TRBV18 with TRBJ1-2; 9 bases fit TRBD1. CDR3 length: 15 amino acids. V gave up 2 bases and J gave up 5 bases; unmatched junction bases: 6. In germline, CDR1 is KGHSH, CDR2 LQKENI. Filled out from reference TRBV18 and TRBJ1-2, the complete variable domain reads NAGVMQNPRHLVRRRGQEARLRCSPMKGHSHVYWYRQLPEEGLKFMVYLQKENIIDESGMPKERFSAEFPKEGPSILRIQQVVRGDSAAYFCASSPTGTGHYGYTFGSGTRLTVV.

The rearrangement links TRBV5-1 to TRBJ1-6; TRBD1 might be the D (6 bases). The CDR3 totals 15 residues. Trimming took off 1 base at V and 6 bases at J, with 11 bases between the two ends. CDR1 and CDR2 from the germline V gene are SGHRS and YFSETQ. CDR3 bases: TGCGCCAGCAGCTTGCGGACAGCTAGTAATTCACCCCTCCACTTT. Protein product: CASSLRTASNSPLHF.

Concerning this clone itself: The junction and the germline gene differ at one end; a read error may be behind it. The genes are TRBV28 and TRBJ1-4, with TRBD1 matching over 7 bases. Looked up from germline, CDR1 is MDHEN and CDR2 is SYDVKM. The CDR3 consists of 12 residues. CDR3 in DNA: TGTGCCAGCAGTTTATACCCGGGACAGACGAATTTT. Translated, it gives CASSLYPGQTNF.

The chain links TRBV4-1 to TRBJ2-2; D gene ambiguous. The germline CDR1 and CDR2 sequences are MGHRA and YSYEKL. V lost 1 base to trimming and J lost 0 bases, with 9 bases between them. This CDR3 has 16 amino acids. The CDR3 nucleotides read TGCGCCAGCAGCCAAGTCGGCGGTCCGAACACCGGGGAGCTGTTTTTT. It translates to CASSQVGGPNTGELFF.

For this clone: One end of the junction is discordant with germline, which a read error may explain. The V gene is TRBV12-3 or TRBV12-4, the J gene TRBJ2-1; possible D gene TRBD2, 6 bases. There are 9 residues in the CDR3. CDR3 coding DNA: TGCGGGAGTCGCAATGAGCAGTTCTTC. It specifies CGSRNEQFF.

This clone occurred once. The chain combines TRBV6-5 with TRBJ1-1, with a possible D match to TRBD1 (5 bases). The V gene's germline CDR1 is MNHEY and CDR2 SVGAGI. V was trimmed by 4 bases and J by 0 bases, leaving 15 bases between them. This CDR3 comprises 16 residues. CDR3 protein: CASSFLGVGMNTEAFF. For the CDR3, the DNA is TGTGCCAGCAGTTTTTTAGGGGTGGGCATGAACACTGAAGCTTTCTTT.

The chain is built from TRBV13 and TRBJ1-2; 8 bases align to TRBD1. J lost 4 bases, V lost 5 bases, and 15 bases had no gene match. CDR1 is PRHDT and CDR2 is FYEKMQ in the germline V gene (reference sequence). CDR3 length: 17 amino acids. The CDR3 reads CASSRPITGGIFYGYTF. Written as DNA, the CDR3 is TGTGCCAGCAGCCGCCCGATTACAGGGGGTATATTCTATGGCTACACCTTC. Full variable domain (rest looked up from reference TRBV13 and TRBJ1-2): AAGVIQSPRHLIKEKRETATLKCYPIPRHDTVYWYQQGPGQDPQFLISFYEKMQSDKGSIPDRFSAQQFSDYHSELNMSSLELGDSALYFCASSRPITGGIFYGYTFGSGTRLTVV.

V gene TRBV5-1 combines with J gene TRBJ2-5; possible D gene TRBD2, 6 bases. The CDR3 covers 15 residues. Trimming took off 2 bases at V and 2 bases at J, with 13 bases between the two ends. Germline-derived CDR1 and CDR2 are SGHRS and YFSETQ. CDR3 bases: TGCGCCAGCAGCTTAAGACTAGAGGGGCAAGAGACCCAGTACTTC. Protein sequence: CASSLRLEGQETQYF. Full variable domain (missing parts from reference TRBV5-1 and TRBJ2-5): KAGVTQTPRYLIKTRGQQVTLSCSPISGHRSVSWYQQTPGQGLQFLFEYFSETQRNKGNFPGRFSGRQFSNSRSEMNVSTLELGDSALYLCASSLRLEGQETQYFGPGTRLLVL.

This rearrangement joins TRBV5-1 to TRBJ1-4; the match to TRBD1 covers 7 bases. CDR3 length equals 16 residues. V gave up 3 bases and J gave up 5 bases; unmatched junction bases: 10. Looked up from germline, CDR1 is SGHRS and CDR2 is YFSETQ. The CDR3 sequence: CASSSDRVDMNEKLFF. For the CDR3, the DNA is TGCGCCAGCAGCTCAGACAGGGTCGATATGAATGAAAAACTGTTTTTT. Complete variable domain (other parts from reference TRBV5-1 and TRBJ1-4): KAGVTQTPRYLIKTRGQQVTLSCSPISGHRSVSWYQQTPGQGLQFLFEYFSETQRNKGNFPGRFSGRQFSNSRSEMNVSTLELGDSALYLCASSSDRVDMNEKLFFGSGTQLSVL.

This clone has a single count. This chain uses TRBV19 with TRBJ1-4, with TRBD1 matching 8 bases. With 5 bases clipped from V and 8 bases from J, the junction kept 13 bases outside the gene matches. The CDR3 length is 16 residues. Germline CDR1 is LNHDA and CDR2 is SQIVND (reference sequence). CDR3 sequence reads: CASSSQGAYSSEKLFF. As DNA, the CDR3 is TGTGCCAGTAGTTCTCAGGGGGCTTACTCAAGCGAAAAACTGTTTTTT.

This clone was detected a few times. Other DNA sequences within the sample encode an identical CDR3. The genes are TRBV7-2 and TRBJ2-1; the match to TRBD2 covers 7 bases. The V and J ends lost 1 base and 6 bases, in that order; junction bases with no gene match: 6. Germline values: CDR1 SGHTA, CDR2 FQGNSA. The CDR3 sequence is 15 residues long. The CDR3 spells CASSLVAGEGNEQFF. CDR3 sequence (DNA): TGTGCCAGCAGCTTAGTAGCCGGGGAGGGCAATGAGCAGTTCTTC.

The chain combines TRBV11-2 with TRBJ2-7, with D tentatively TRBD2 (6 bases). CDR1 SGHAT and CDR2 FQNNGV come from the germline V gene. The V end was cut by 2 bases, the J end by 2 bases, with 10 bases between. CDR3 size: 14 residues. CDR3 in DNA: TGTGCCAGCAGCTTATTGTCGGGAGCCTACGAGCAGTACTTC. Encoded protein: CASSLLSGAYEQYF.